This paragraph reports one T cell receptor (beta chain). What antigen it recognizes has not been identified. Qualities for individual bases were not recorded, and no much larger clone is one base off. The cohort was made up of hundreds of healthy bone marrow donors. All cohort members were sampled while nominally healthy, although unrecorded immune exposures were likely present. The donor tested CMV seronegative and was one of the 352 seronegative cohort members. A peripheral blood sample was collected from each donor, and TCR beta sequencing was performed on peripheral blood mononuclear cells. Genomic DNA extraction from the blood cell samples was performed with the Qiagen DNeasy Blood Extraction Kit. The library relied on the immunoSEQ multiplex PCR assay. The multiplex PCR relied on a mix of 60 forward primers for TCR Vbeta segments and 13 reverse primers for TCR Jbeta segments. The CDR3 region of rearranged TCR beta genes was amplified from genomic DNA by a multiplex PCR assay. On the Illumina HiSeq System, the amplified TCR beta libraries were sequenced as 87-base-pair reads. In the paper's pipeline: Across the 670 or so repertoires, a later analysis counted roughly 84 million unique TCR beta chains, around 11 million of which were shared by at least two donors. Raw reads were error-corrected and collapsed into unique sequences with a nearest-neighbor algorithm that merged closely related sequences to remove PCR and sequencing errors. Alignment of CDR3 sequences to IMGT reference sequences was used to assign V, D and J gene segments. For a sequence to be retained, a match of at least six nucleotides to both a V gene segment and a J gene segment was required. A rearrangement counted as productive if the CDR3 had no stop codons and remained in frame with V and J, and every other rearrangement counted as non-productive. Following IMGT convention, CDR3 was defined as the stretch from the second conserved V-encoded cysteine to the conserved J-encoded phenylalanine. Sequences without an unambiguous match to a single V gene segment were excluded from the earlier analysis of a few hundred of the donors. An earlier analysis of approximately 590 of the donors called V segments functional above 56.7% productive rearrangements and segregating when the between-donor standard deviation exceeded 5%. A statistical classification framework was built for diagnosing cytomegalovirus status from the catalog of TCR beta chain sequences. In a later analysis, TCR nucleotide sequences were compared against IMGT/GENE-DB human TR gene sequences so that V and J genes could be assigned. A later analysis assigned CDR3 sequences and most-parsimonious VDJ recombination scenarios with the TCRdist pipeline. In a later analysis, every TCR beta chain was defined by the combination of its CDR3 amino acid sequence and its V-gene family, and reads without a unique V-gene family were dropped. A later analysis removed 592 highly shared, low-generation-probability nucleotide sequences to deal with suspected cross-contamination and a sequencing artifact. For each public chain, a later analysis derived a clonal expansion index from normalized ranks of inferred template counts within each repertoire. A later analysis computed generation probabilities with a VDJ recombination model fitted to out-of-frame rearrangements, and checked the results against IGoR. In a later analysis, TCR-TCR, TCR-HLA and TCR-CMV co-occurrence was scored with hypergeometric tests, and a repertoire-size bias correction was applied to TCR pairs. In a later analysis, false discovery rates were estimated by permuting HLA or CMV assignments 20 times. In a later analysis, co-occurring TCRs were grouped using DBSCAN, with TCRdist sequence similarity added in when clustering inside HLA-allele-positive subsets. Co-occurrence clustering excluded repertoires with fewer than 30,000 or more than 120,000 public chains, plus five with anomalous nucleotide sharing. This is the immuneACCESS table as TCRdb keeps it, with only in-frame sequences that have V and J called. A part of the clones is gone; compared with another copy, unresolved V genes explain less than half, and the rest is unexplained. V and J calls and clone size are given by that table; D and trimming were obtained from the DNA. The sample profile shows fewer than 200,000 clones; roughly 80% of them were found once. Roughly 0.5% of the sample is in the top ten clones.

From the cysteine through the phenylalanine, the CDR3 covers 15 amino acids. The retained sequence is limited to the CDR3, 45 bases, with the frame set at the first base. Between the V and J ends, shortened by 2 bases and 5 bases respectively, the junction contains 15 bases. CDR1 and CDR2 (SGHTA, FQGNSA) derive from the germline V gene. This entry comes from a study of cytomegalovirus exposure and HLA in healthy donors (dated by TCRdb to between 2016 and 2019). As for the study more broadly: An earlier analysis of about 530 of the donors reported 276 Gb of sequence data and 117 million unique TCR beta sequences obtained from about 179 million T cells. About 300 gigabases of sequencing data and tens of millions of unique TCR sequences were included in an early release covering roughly 700 HLA-typed donors. The genetic ancestry cluster associated with self-reported Caucasian donors included roughly four fifths of the approximately 410 genotyped donors. The aim of the study was to test whether cataloging public T cell receptors could identify signatures of past pathogen exposure. Using immunosequencing, the study profiled T cell repertoires from 550 to 750 subjects and related those repertoires to cytomegalovirus serostatus. Along with the roughly 670-subject first cohort, a separate validation cohort of approximately 110 different subjects was used. High-throughput TCR immunosequencing, statistical association of individual TCRs with disease status, and machine learning were combined to predict cytomegalovirus infection status. A later analysis re-examined previously published TCR beta repertoires from several hundred donors and added high-resolution HLA genotyping to investigate patterns of TCR occurrence. The later analysis used no new phenotypic data to find candidate immune exposures, relying instead on TCR beta sequences and their occurrence across donors. In an earlier analysis of 587 of the donors, high-throughput TCR beta sequencing was used to judge whether each TCR beta V gene segment behaved as functional or pseudogenic. Donor age, sex, ethnicity and CMV serostatus were compiled alongside the repertoire data. In a later genetic analysis, genome-wide SNP genotypes for about 55% of the roughly 700 donors were used, and that subset was treated as a discovery cohort. Every repertoire in the discovery cohort had been generated on one and the same sequencing platform. HLA typing covered class I and class II loci at four-digit resolution. Typing coverage differed by locus: A, B, C, DRB1 and DQB1 were typed in roughly 629-640 donors, DQA1 in 500 to 550, DPA1 in around 600, and DPB1 in just under 490. Because of strong linkage in the cohort, roughly five DR-DQ haplotypes were treated as single units for association and clustering. Among 300 to 450 genotyped donors of the cohort, an average of around 240,000 unique TCR beta nucleotide sequences were sequenced per donor, roughly 20% of them non-productive.

What the work shows at the level of the full study, not this receptor alone: Specific HLA alleles were associated with 15,000 to 20,000 TCR beta sequences at a false discovery rate of 0.05 in a later analysis. The only immune exposure information available for the cohort was CMV serostatus. Correlated functional status among segregating V segments might reflect linkage disequilibrium, but an unknown experimental factor could not be ruled out. In this cohort, only TCR beta chains were sequenced, and detectable features were limited by the absence of alpha or paired-chain data. In both the original and validation cohorts, the classifier was reported to diagnose cytomegalovirus status with high specificity and sensitivity. The authors suggested that the approach could potentially be extended to other disease states and immunological phenotypes. A later analysis found that HLA-associated TCR beta chains were more clonally expanded and had lower generation probabilities than equally common non-associated chains. A further reported finding was that TCR beta sequences accurately predicted the HLA-A and HLA-B alleles for most subjects in the first cohort. When HLA alleles, especially DR and DQ, strongly co-occurred, attributing TCR associations to individual alleles was difficult. V-gene and J-gene trimming of TCR beta chains was associated with a missense DCLRE1C variant in a later genetic analysis, and the association was replicated in an independent cohort. A few of the identified cytomegalovirus-associated TCR beta chains were confirmed in vitro to be specific for cytomegalovirus antigens. Most TCR sequences were observed very rarely across donors, whereas some public TCRs were present in many individuals. Because HLA typing was missing for some donors at each locus, association tests included only the typed subset. Because the 87-base-pair reads could not distinguish some IMGT-functional V segments, including TRBV6-2 and TRBV6-3, those segments were excluded. Presence/absence analyses assumed roughly uniform sequencing depth across donors, an assumption that may not hold. Over 15 rarely observed V segments, including chromosome 9 orphons, were excluded from the earlier analysis of some 590 of the donors because counts were too low. In a later genetic analysis, fewer N-insertions in productive TCRs were reported among donors in an Asian-associated ancestry cluster than the roughly 640-donor mean. Several of the top co-occurrence clusters appeared to be linked to parvovirus B19, influenza, CMV and Epstein-Barr virus, according to a later analysis. In a later analysis, TCR association rates were found to vary across HLA loci, with the most associated TCRs seen for DRB1 alleles and the fewest for HLA-C alleles. The study listed approximately 150 TCR beta chains as associated with cytomegalovirus. A group of highly shared sequence variants was considered likely to be a technical artifact of the sequencing pipeline. A later analysis found that most CMV-associated TCR beta chains appeared HLA-restricted, with HLA associations seemingly driven largely by CMV exposure. Broadly in line with IMGT annotations, most TCR beta V segments showed up in productive rearrangements about 87% or about 30% of the time in an earlier analysis of around 600 of the donors.

The sequence was collected from a woman aged 50 to 60 in good health and CMV-seronegative. The receptor chain draws on TRBV7-2 and TRBJ2-5, and possibly TRBD2, on 5 matching bases. The specimen was PBMCs. Here the CDR3 is given as CASSLTKDGKETQYF. Read as DNA, the sequence is TGTGCCAGCAGCTTAACGAAGGACGGGAAGGAGACCCAGTACTTC.